This T cell receptor beta chain was captured by sequencing in a study of CD8+ T cells in alopecia areata. The wider study: A 6-month off-drug phase came after tofacitinib, which had lasted 6 to 18 months.

Reverse transcription of extracted RNA yielded cDNA, which provided the sequencing template. TCRdb keeps only in-frame clones here, not all; method: immunoSEQ multiplex PCR. The table includes approximately 89,000 clones, around two fifths detected once. It was from alopecia areata patients that lesional scalp punch biopsies and peripheral blood were collected. Sorting from PBMCs produced CD4+ and CD8+ T cells. Overall study results and limits: TCRs were shared less clearly across patients than in mice, possibly for HLA-related reasons.

Remarks on this clone: Antigen unknown.

The CDR3 contains 13 residues. The V gene lost 6 bases and the J gene lost 5 bases, with 12 bases spanning the gap. The germline V gene encodes CDR1 SGHDN and CDR2 FVKESK. The chain combines TRBV14 with TRBJ2-3; D is ambiguous. The sample consisted of CD4+ T cells sorted from blood. This clonotype was obtained from a human donor with alopecia areata. For the CDR3, the DNA is TGTGCCAGCAGTCCCTGGAGAGGAGATACGCAGTATTTT. As protein: CASSPWRGDTQYF. Filled out from reference TRBV14 and TRBJ2-3, the complete variable domain reads EAGVTQFPSHSVIEKGQTVTLRCDPISGHDNLYWYRRVMGKEIKFLLHFVKESKQDESGMPNNRFLAERTGGTYSTLKVQPAELEDSGVYFCASSPWRGDTQYFGPGTRLTVL.